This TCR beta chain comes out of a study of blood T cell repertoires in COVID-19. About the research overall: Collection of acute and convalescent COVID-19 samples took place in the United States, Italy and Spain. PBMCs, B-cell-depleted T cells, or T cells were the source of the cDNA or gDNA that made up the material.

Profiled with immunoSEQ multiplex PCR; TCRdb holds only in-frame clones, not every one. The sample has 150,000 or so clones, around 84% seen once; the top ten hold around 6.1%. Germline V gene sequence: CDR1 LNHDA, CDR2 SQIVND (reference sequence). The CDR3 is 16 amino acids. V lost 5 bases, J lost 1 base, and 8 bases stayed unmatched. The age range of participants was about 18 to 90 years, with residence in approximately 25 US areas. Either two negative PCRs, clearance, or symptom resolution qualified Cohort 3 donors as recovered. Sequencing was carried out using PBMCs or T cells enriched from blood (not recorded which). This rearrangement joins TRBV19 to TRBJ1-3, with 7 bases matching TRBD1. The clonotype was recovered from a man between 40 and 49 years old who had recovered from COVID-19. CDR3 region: CASSLSGTASGNTIYF. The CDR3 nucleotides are TGTGCCAGTAGTCTATCCGGGACAGCATCTGGAAACACCATATATTTT. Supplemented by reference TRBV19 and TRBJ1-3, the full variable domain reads DGGITQSPKYLFRKEGQNVTLSCEQNLNHDAMYWYRQDPGQGLRLIYYSQIVNDFQKGDIAEGYSVSREKKESFPLTVTSAQKNPTAFYLCASSLSGTASGNTIYFGEGSWLTVV.